Listed below are T cell receptor beta chains from one sample, sequenced in a study of cytomegalovirus exposure and HLA in healthy donors. The repertoire was sequenced with immunoSEQ multiplex PCR; TCRdb's copy has only in-frame clones and lacks some. The sample carries approximately 150,000 clones, about four fifths recorded once. The sequenced sample was PBMCs. These receptors all stem from a male donor in good health and CMV-seronegative. Each CDR3 is given with its conserved first and last residue. D genes are given only for firm matches. Expanded clones are given a class, and other clones once, few, many or no size at all.

size: -; J: TRBJ2-7; V: TRBV6-1; length: 15; D: -; CDR3: CASSEVIPGDYEQYF; DNA: TGTGCCAGCAGTGAGGTTATCCCAGGGGACTACGAGCAGTACTTC
size: -; J: TRBJ2-7; V: TRBV6-5; length: 15; D: TRBD2; CDR3: CASMEAGASPYEQYF; DNA: TGTGCCAGCATGGAGGCGGGAGCTTCACCCTACGAGCAGTACTTC
size: -; J: TRBJ2-1; V: TRBV5-6; length: 17; D: -; CDR3: CASSPTIGWEPGNEQFF; DNA: TGTGCCAGCAGCCCTACTATAGGGTGGGAGCCTGGCAATGAGCAGTTCTTC
size: -; J: TRBJ2-1; V: TRBV6-5; length: 12; D: -; CDR3: CASSYRSGEQFF; DNA: TGTGCCAGCAGTTACCGGAGCGGAGAGCAGTTCTTC
size: -; J: TRBJ2-2; V: TRBV9; length: 16; D: -; CDR3: CASSVGDGVDLGELFF; DNA: TGTGCCAGCAGCGTAGGAGACGGGGTGGATCTCGGGGAGCTGTTTTTT
size: -; J: TRBJ1-4; V: TRBV5-6; length: 15; D: TRBD1; CDR3: CASSLEGAANEKLFF; DNA: TGTGCCAGCAGCCTGGAGGGGGCGGCTAATGAAAAACTGTTTTTT
size: -; J: TRBJ1-1; V: TRBV7-9; length: 14; D: TRBD1; CDR3: CASSPRQGSAEAFF; DNA: TGTGCCAGCAGCCCCAGACAGGGGTCGGCTGAAGCTTTCTTT
size: -; J: TRBJ2-7; V: TRBV23-1; length: 13; D: -; CDR3: CASSRCRGDEQYF; DNA: TGCGCCAGCAGTCGGTGCCGGGGAGACGAGCAGTACTTC
size: -; J: TRBJ2-1; V: TRBV7-2; length: 15; D: -; CDR3: CASTKSGETYNEQFF; DNA: TGTGCCAGCACCAAGTCCGGGGAGACCTACAATGAGCAGTTCTTC
size: -; J: TRBJ1-5; V: TRBV6-5; length: 15; D: -; CDR3: CASSYRGMSNQPQHF; DNA: TGTGCCAGCAGTTACAGGGGGATGAGCAATCAGCCCCAGCATTTT
size: once; J: TRBJ1-5; V: TRBV18; length: 14; D: -; CDR3: CASSPAGFAQPQHF; DNA: TGTGCCAGCTCACCAGCAGGGTTCGCTCAGCCCCAGCATTTT
size: -; J: TRBJ1-2; V: TRBV6-5; length: 13; D: -; CDR3: CASSYSGGRGYTF; DNA: TGTGCCAGCAGTTACTCGGGGGGGCGAGGCTACACCTTC
size: -; J: TRBJ2-5; V: TRBV27; length: 14; D: TRBD1; CDR3: CASSLWDRSWEQYF; DNA: TGTGCCAGCAGTTTATGGGACAGAAGCTGGGAGCAGTACTTC
size: -; J: TRBJ1-1; V: TRBV6-5; length: 15; D: -; CDR3: CASSYVAEMNTEAFF; DNA: TGTGCCAGCAGTTACGTAGCCGAAATGAACACTGAAGCTTTCTTT
size: few; J: TRBJ2-1; V: TRBV19; length: 14; D: -; CDR3: CASRRTGVPHEQFF; DNA: TGTGCCAGTAGAAGGACCGGGGTCCCCCATGAGCAGTTCTTC
size: -; J: TRBJ2-3; V: TRBV28; length: 15; D: -; CDR3: CASRPGRVSTDTQYF; DNA: TGTGCCAGCAGGCCCGGTCGGGTTAGTACAGATACGCAGTATTTT
size: -; J: TRBJ2-5; V: TRBV5-4; length: 11; D: -; CDR3: CASSWGQTQYF; DNA: TGTGCCAGCAGCTGGGGGCAGACCCAGTACTTC
size: -; J: TRBJ2-7; V: TRBV27; length: 13; D: TRBD1; CDR3: CASSSGTDYEQYF; DNA: TGTGCCAGCAGTTCCGGGACAGACTACGAGCAGTACTTC
size: -; J: TRBJ2-3; V: TRBV29-1; length: 15; D: TRBD2; CDR3: CSVEGTSASTDTQYF; DNA: TGCAGCGTTGAGGGGACTAGCGCTAGCACAGATACGCAGTATTTT
size: -; J: TRBJ2-5; V: TRBV7-2; length: 19; D: -; CDR3: CASSRLQIFPGDGQETQYF; DNA: TGTGCCAGCAGCCGGCTTCAAATTTTCCCAGGGGACGGGCAAGAGACCCAGTACTTC
size: once; J: TRBJ2-1; V: TRBV18; length: 16; D: TRBD2; CDR3: CASSPIAGGGNNEQFF; DNA: TGTGCCAGCTCACCGATAGCGGGTGGTGGGAACAATGAGCAGTTCTTC
size: few; J: TRBJ1-5; V: TRBV6-1; length: 12; D: -; CDR3: CASGVQDQPQHF; DNA: TGTGCCAGCGGAGTTCAAGATCAGCCCCAGCATTTT
size: -; J: TRBJ2-2; V: TRBV11-1; length: 17; D: -; CDR3: CASSLARSGANTGELFF; DNA: TGTGCCAGCAGCTTAGCGCGTAGCGGAGCGAACACCGGGGAGCTGTTTTTT
size: few; J: TRBJ1-6; V: TRBV10-3; length: 16; D: TRBD1; CDR3: CAISEGVGTANSPLHF; DNA: TGTGCCATCAGTGAGGGCGTAGGGACAGCCAATTCACCCCTCCACTTT
size: -; J: TRBJ1-1; V: TRBV27; length: 13; D: -; CDR3: CASTSVANTEAFF; DNA: TGTGCCAGCACCTCAGTAGCGAACACTGAAGCTTTCTTT
size: -; J: TRBJ2-7; V: TRBV25-1; length: 15; D: TRBD2; CDR3: CASSDEAGGPYEQYF; DNA: TGTGCCAGCAGTGATGAAGCGGGAGGGCCTTACGAGCAGTACTTC
size: -; J: TRBJ2-7; V: TRBV6-1; length: 12; D: -; CDR3: CATNSRSYEQYF; DNA: TGTGCCACCAACTCCCGGTCCTACGAGCAGTACTTC
size: -; J: TRBJ2-7; V: TRBV4-3; length: 15; D: -; CDR3: CASSQDLELGGEQYF; DNA: TGCGCCAGCAGCCAAGATCTAGAGTTGGGTGGCGAGCAGTACTTC
size: -; J: TRBJ2-5; V: TRBV7-9; length: 12; D: -; CDR3: CSSSPSLETQYF; DNA: TGTTCCAGCAGCCCCTCTCTAGAGACCCAGTACTTC
size: -; J: TRBJ2-1; V: TRBV28; length: 21; D: -; CDR3: CASRHRAAIPDRPSSYNEQFF; DNA: TGTGCCAGCAGGCATAGAGCCGCGATTCCGGACAGACCAAGCTCCTACAATGAGCAGTTCTTC
size: -; J: TRBJ2-7; V: TRBV2; length: 13; D: TRBD1; CDR3: CASTNRGTYEQYF; DNA: TGTGCCAGCACAAACAGGGGGACCTACGAGCAGTACTTC
size: -; J: TRBJ2-1; V: TRBV7-8; length: 11; D: -; CDR3: CASSLPPAQFF; DNA: TGTGCCAGCAGCCTACCCCCCGCGCAGTTCTTC
size: -; J: TRBJ2-2; V: TRBV7-6; length: 14; D: -; CDR3: CASSLDAGPGELFF; DNA: TGTGCCAGCAGCTTAGACGCGGGACCCGGGGAGCTGTTTTTT
size: -; J: TRBJ1-1; V: TRBV27; length: 14; D: -; CDR3: CASSLRPGGTEAFF; DNA: TGTGCCAGCAGTTTACGTCCGGGGGGCACTGAAGCTTTCTTT